This T cell receptor (beta chain) derives from a study of CD8+ T cells in alopecia areata. Germline V gene data show CDR1 as MGHRA and CDR2 as YSYEKL. There are 16 residues in the CDR3. After removal of 4 bases from V and 2 bases from J, the junction contained 7 bases not matched to a gene. The authors extracted RNA and reverse transcribed it into cDNA as the sequencing template. Measured with immunoSEQ multiplex PCR; TCRdb has only the in-frame clones, and not every one. Of under 85,000 clones in the sample, approximately 45% were seen once. The origin of this receptor is a human donor with alopecia areata. The chain carries TRBV4-1 and TRBJ2-3, with 9 bases matching TRBD1. Sample: CD8+ T cells sorted from blood, taken at week 0. CDR3 region: CASSPPTGGITDTQYF. The CDR3 nucleotides read TGCGCCAGCAGCCCACCGACAGGGGGGATCACAGATACGCAGTATTTT.